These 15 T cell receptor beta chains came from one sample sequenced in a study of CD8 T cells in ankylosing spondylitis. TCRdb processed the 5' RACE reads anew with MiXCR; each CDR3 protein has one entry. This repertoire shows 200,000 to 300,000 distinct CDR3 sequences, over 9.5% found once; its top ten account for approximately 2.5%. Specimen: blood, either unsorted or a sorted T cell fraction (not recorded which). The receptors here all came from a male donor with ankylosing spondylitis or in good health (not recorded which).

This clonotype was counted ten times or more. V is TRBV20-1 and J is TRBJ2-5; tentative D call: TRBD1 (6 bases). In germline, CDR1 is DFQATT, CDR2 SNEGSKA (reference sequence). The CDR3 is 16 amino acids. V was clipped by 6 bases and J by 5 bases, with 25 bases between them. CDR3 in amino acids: CSAPRQGIELGETQYF. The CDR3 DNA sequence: TGCAGTGCGCCAAGGCAGGGGATCGAACTTGGGGAGACCCAGTACTTC.

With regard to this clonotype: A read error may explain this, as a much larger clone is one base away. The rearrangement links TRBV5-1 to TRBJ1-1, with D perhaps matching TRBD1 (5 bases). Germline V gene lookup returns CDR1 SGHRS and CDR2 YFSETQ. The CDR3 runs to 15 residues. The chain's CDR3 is CVSTIRGSRNTEAFF. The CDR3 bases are TGCGTCAGCACCATTAGGGGTAGCAGGAACACTGAAGCTTTCTTT. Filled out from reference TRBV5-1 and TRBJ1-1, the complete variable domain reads KAGVTQTPRYLIKTRGQQVTLSCSPISGHRSVSWYQQTPGQGLQFLFEYFSETQRNKGNFPGRFSGRQFSNSRSEMNVSTLELGDSALYLCVSTIRGSRNTEAFFGQGTRLTVV.

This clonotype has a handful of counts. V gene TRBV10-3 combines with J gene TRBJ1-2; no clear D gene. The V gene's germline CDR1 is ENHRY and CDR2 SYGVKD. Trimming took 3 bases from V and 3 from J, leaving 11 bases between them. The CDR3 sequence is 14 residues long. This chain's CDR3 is CAISESRSDYGYTF. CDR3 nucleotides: TGTGCCATCAGTGAATCCCGGTCCGACTATGGCTACACCTTC.

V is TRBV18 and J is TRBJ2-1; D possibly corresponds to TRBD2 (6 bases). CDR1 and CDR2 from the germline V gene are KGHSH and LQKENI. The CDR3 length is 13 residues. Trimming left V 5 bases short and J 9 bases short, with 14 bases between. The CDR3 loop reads CASSLAEAGEQFF. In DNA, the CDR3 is TGTGCCAGCTCATTAGCGGAGGCAGGTGAGCAGTTCTTC.

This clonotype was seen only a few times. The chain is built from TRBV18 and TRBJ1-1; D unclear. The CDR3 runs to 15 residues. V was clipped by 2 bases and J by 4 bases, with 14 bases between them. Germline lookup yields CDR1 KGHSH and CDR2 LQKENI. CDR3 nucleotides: TGTGCCAGCTCACCATTCGGAGAATCGGCCACTGAAGCTTTCTTT. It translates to CASSPFGESATEAFF.

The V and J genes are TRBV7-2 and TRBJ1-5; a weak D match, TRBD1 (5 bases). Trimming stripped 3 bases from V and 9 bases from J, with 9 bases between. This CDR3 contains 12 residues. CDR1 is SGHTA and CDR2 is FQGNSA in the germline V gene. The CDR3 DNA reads TGTGCCAGCAGCTTGGGGCCGAGGCCCCAGCATTTT. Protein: CASSLGPRPQHF.

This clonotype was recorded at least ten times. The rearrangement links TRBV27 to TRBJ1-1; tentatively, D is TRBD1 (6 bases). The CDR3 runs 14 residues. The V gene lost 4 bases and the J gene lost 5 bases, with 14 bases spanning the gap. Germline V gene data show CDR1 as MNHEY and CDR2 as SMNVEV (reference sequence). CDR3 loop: CASSSPGARTEAFF. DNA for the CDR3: TGTGCCAGCAGTTCCCCAGGGGCGAGGACTGAAGCTTTCTTT.

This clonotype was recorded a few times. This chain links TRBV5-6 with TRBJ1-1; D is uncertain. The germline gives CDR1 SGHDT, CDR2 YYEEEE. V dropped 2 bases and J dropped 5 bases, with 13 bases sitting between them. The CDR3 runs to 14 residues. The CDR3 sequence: CASSFDGGTTEAFF. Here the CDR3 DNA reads TGTGCCAGCAGCTTCGACGGAGGAACGACTGAAGCTTTCTTT.

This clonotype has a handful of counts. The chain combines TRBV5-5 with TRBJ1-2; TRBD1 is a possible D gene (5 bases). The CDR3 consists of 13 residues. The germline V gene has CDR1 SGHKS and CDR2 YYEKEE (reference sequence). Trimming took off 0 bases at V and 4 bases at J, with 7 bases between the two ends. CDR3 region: CASSLGGPYGYTF. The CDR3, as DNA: TGTGCCAGCAGCTTGGGGGGCCCCTATGGCTACACCTTC.

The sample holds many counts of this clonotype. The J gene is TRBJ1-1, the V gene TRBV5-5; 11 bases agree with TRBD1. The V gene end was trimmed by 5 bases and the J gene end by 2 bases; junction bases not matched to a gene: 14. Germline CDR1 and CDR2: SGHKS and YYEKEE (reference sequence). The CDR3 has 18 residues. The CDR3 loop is CASSLLRTGGFANTEAFF. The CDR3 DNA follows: TGTGCCAGCAGTTTACTAAGGACAGGGGGCTTCGCTAACACTGAAGCTTTCTTT.

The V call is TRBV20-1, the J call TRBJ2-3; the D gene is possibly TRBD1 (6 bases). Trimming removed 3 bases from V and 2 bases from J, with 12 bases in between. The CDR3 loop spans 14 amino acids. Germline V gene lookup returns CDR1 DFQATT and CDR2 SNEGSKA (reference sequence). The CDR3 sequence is CSARSRGDTDTQYF. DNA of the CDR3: TGCAGTGCTAGGAGCAGGGGAGACACAGATACGCAGTATTTT.

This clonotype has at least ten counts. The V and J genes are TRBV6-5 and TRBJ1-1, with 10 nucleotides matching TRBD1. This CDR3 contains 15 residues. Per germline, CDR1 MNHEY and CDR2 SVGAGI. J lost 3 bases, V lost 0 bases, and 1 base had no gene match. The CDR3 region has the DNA TGTGCCAGCAGTTACTCGGGACAGGGGTACACTGAAGCTTTCTTT. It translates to CASSYSGQGYTEAFF.

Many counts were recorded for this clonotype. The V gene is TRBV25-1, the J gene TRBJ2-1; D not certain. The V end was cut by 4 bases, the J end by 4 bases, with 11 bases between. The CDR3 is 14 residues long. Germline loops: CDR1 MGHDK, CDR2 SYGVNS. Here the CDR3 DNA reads TGTGCCAGCAGTGGGACCTCGGATTACAATGAGCAGTTCTTC. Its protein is CASSGTSDYNEQFF.

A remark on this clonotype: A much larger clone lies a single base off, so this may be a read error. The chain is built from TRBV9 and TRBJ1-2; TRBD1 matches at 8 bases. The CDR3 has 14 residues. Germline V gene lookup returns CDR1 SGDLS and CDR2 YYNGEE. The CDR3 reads CVSTILRTGSGYTF. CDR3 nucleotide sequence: TGTGTCAGCACCATCCTAAGGACAGGGTCTGGCTACACCTTC.

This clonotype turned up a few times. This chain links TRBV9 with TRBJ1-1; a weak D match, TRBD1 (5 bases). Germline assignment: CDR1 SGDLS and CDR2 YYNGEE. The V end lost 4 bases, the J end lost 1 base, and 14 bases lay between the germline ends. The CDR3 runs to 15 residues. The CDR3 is CASSTPRGGNTEAFF. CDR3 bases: TGTGCCAGCAGCACTCCCCGGGGCGGGAACACTGAAGCTTTCTTT. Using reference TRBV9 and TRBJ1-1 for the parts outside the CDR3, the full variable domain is DSGVTQTPKHLITATGQRVTLRCSPRSGDLSVYWYQQSLDQGLQFLIQYYNGEERAKGNILERFSAQQFPDLHSELNLSSLELGDSALYFCASSTPRGGNTEAFFGQGTRLTVV.